This TCR beta chain came from a study of blood T cell repertoires in COVID-19. The CDR3 is made up of 14 amino acids. CDR1 and CDR2 from the germline V gene are KGHSH and LQKENI. The junction had 2 bases not matched to a gene; V was cut back by 4 bases and J by 2 bases. In the authors' methods: Amplified reference gene primers provided the basis for estimating nucleated cell counts. Sequenced by immunoSEQ multiplex PCR; TCRdb stores in-frame clones only, minus some. V and J calls and clone size are given by that table; D and trimming were obtained from the DNA. The sample includes just under 30,000 clones, 86% seen only once; the top ten take about 24%.

This TCR derives from a human donor with active COVID-19. The donor label of this sample is uncertain. J is TRBJ2-3 and V is TRBV18; 8 bases match TRBD2. Sequenced: peripheral blood. This chain's CDR3 is CASSQGLATDTQYF. CDR3 nucleotide sequence: TGTGCCAGCTCACAAGGACTAGCCACAGATACGCAGTATTTT.